A single sample gave rise to the 26 T cell receptor beta chains below, sequenced in a study of T cells in localized non-small cell lung cancer. Measured with immunoSEQ multiplex PCR; TCRdb has only the in-frame clones, and not every one. The profile shows around 19,000 clones, 91% of them singletons. Sequences were derived from peripheral blood, sampled before any cancer treatment. These TCRs come from a woman aged 40-75 years with stage I lung adenocarcinoma.

The chain has TRBV5-1 and TRBJ1-1, with D possibly matching TRBD1 (5 bases). The V gene's germline CDR1 is SGHRS and CDR2 YFSETQ. The CDR3 runs to 14 residues. V lost 4 bases, J lost 1 base, and 11 bases lay in between. CDR3 nucleotides: TGCGCCAGCAGCCCCGGGGCGTCGAACACTGAAGCTTTCTTT. Translated: CASSPGASNTEAFF.

The chain links TRBV6-4 to TRBJ2-3; D perhaps matches TRBD2 (6 bases). V dropped 2 bases and J dropped 3 bases, with 18 bases sitting between them. Germline CDR1 and CDR2: MRHNA and SNTAGT. This CDR3 comprises 17 residues. CDR3 sequence: CASSDHSGPTGTDTQYF. The CDR3 DNA reads as TGTGCCAGCAGTGACCATAGCGGCCCTACGGGAACAGATACGCAGTATTTT.

This rearrangement joins TRBV18 to TRBJ2-1; 9 positions agree with TRBD2. Germline V gene sequence: CDR1 KGHSH, CDR2 LQKENI. V lost 8 bases, J lost 6 bases, and 5 bases stayed unmatched. The CDR3 runs 13 residues. The CDR3 DNA follows: TGTGCCAGCCTACAGACTAGCGGCAATGAGCAGTTCTTC. It is translated as CASLQTSGNEQFF.

J is TRBJ1-3 and V is TRBV27, with 8 bases lining up with TRBD1. CDR3 length: 15 amino acids. Per the germline V gene, CDR1 is MNHEY and CDR2 is SMNVEV (reference sequence). The V segment lost 5 bases and the J segment 2 bases; nucleotides outside the gene matches: 5. The CDR3 sequence is CASSTQQGAGNTIYF. The CDR3 coding sequence is TGTGCCAGCAGTACACAACAGGGGGCTGGAAACACCATATATTTT.

The CDR3 loop is CASSLVELQETQYF. CDR3 DNA sequence: TGCGCCAGCAGCTTGGTAGAGTTACAAGAGACCCAGTACTTC. J is TRBJ2-5 and V is TRBV5-1; D unresolved. CDR3 length: 14 residues. Per the germline V gene, CDR1 is SGHRS and CDR2 is YFSETQ. V lost 0 bases and J lost 2, with 8 bases in between.

The J gene is TRBJ1-1, the V gene TRBV29-1; 7 positions agree with TRBD1. The CDR3 is 12 residues long. Looked up from germline, CDR1 is SQVTM and CDR2 is ANQGSEA. Trimming at V came to 3 bases and at J to 5 bases, leaving 3 bases not matched to a gene. In DNA, the CDR3 is TGCAGCGTTGACAGGGGGAGAACTGAAGCTTTCTTT. Protein: CSVDRGRTEAFF.

The chain has TRBV11-1 and TRBJ2-7, with a possible D match to TRBD2 (5 bases). The CDR3 has 15 amino acids. Germline V gives CDR1 SGHAT, CDR2 FQDESV (reference sequence). Trimming cost V 1 base and J 4 bases, with 14 bases left between them. The CDR3, as DNA: TGTGCCAGCAGCTTAGGGATAGCCGAGGGATACGAGCAGTACTTC. Protein sequence: CASSLGIAEGYEQYF.

For the CDR3, the DNA is TGTGCCAGCAGCTCCGCGGCGGGGGGGCAGTTCTTC. This translates into CASSSAAGGQFF. The chain combines TRBV7-2 with TRBJ2-1; 8 positions match TRBD2. From germline, CDR1 is SGHTA and CDR2 FQGNSA. V dropped 4 bases and J dropped 12; count of bases not matched to a gene: 5. This CDR3 is built from 12 residues.

The chain employs TRBV5-1 and TRBJ1-1; D may be TRBD1 (5 bases). CDR1 and CDR2 from the germline V gene are SGHRS and YFSETQ. CDR3 length: 14 residues. V was pared by 5 bases and J by 1 base, with 12 bases between. The chain's CDR3 is CASSEQDSNTEAFF. For the CDR3, the DNA is TGCGCCAGCAGTGAACAGGACTCGAACACTGAAGCTTTCTTT. Filled out from reference TRBV5-1 and TRBJ1-1, the complete variable domain reads KAGVTQTPRYLIKTRGQQVTLSCSPISGHRSVSWYQQTPGQGLQFLFEYFSETQRNKGNFPGRFSGRQFSNSRSEMNVSTLELGDSALYLCASSEQDSNTEAFFGQGTRLTVV.

V is TRBV7-9 and J is TRBJ2-1; maybe TRBD1 (7 bases). Trimming stripped 9 bases from V and 7 bases from J, with 10 bases between. This CDR3 comprises 11 residues. Germline V gene sequence: CDR1 SEHNR, CDR2 FQNEAQ (reference sequence). For the CDR3, the DNA is TGTGCCAGTCAGGGGGGAAATGAGCAGTTCTTC. Its translation: CASQGGNEQFF. The whole variable domain, remainder taken from reference TRBV7-9 and TRBJ2-1, is DTGVSQNPRHKITKRGQNVTFRCDPISEHNRLYWYRQTLGQGPEFLTYFQNEAQLEKSRLLSDRFSAERPKGSFSTLEIQRTEQGDSAMYLCASQGGNEQFFGPGTRLTVL.

The genes are TRBV4-3 and TRBJ1-2, with 7 bases identical to TRBD1. Trimming removed 0 bases from V and 8 bases from J; junction bases left unmatched: 9. The CDR3 consists of 15 residues. Germline values: CDR1 LGHNA, CDR2 YSLEER. The CDR3 region has the DNA TGCGCCAGCAGCCAAGATGAAGGGGGCGAGGGCGGCTACACCTTC. Its protein is CASSQDEGGEGGYTF.

The rearrangement uses TRBV7-2 and TRBJ2-3; D remains unclear. Germline values: CDR1 SGHTA, CDR2 FQGNSA. Between the trimmed V and J ends, which lost 6 bases and 4 bases, there was a span of 8 bases. The CDR3 runs to 12 residues. CDR3 DNA: TGTGCCAGCAGTTTTACGGCAGATACGCAGTATTTT. Residues: CASSFTADTQYF.

The V call is TRBV11-3, the J call TRBJ2-1; 10 bases are shared with TRBD1. V gave up 2 bases and J gave up 6 bases; unmatched junction bases: 4. Germline values: CDR1 SGHNT, CDR2 YENEEA. CDR3 size: 15 residues. The CDR3 DNA sequence: TGTGCCAGCAGCTTAAGGACAGGGGGTGGCAATGAGCAGTTCTTC. It yields the protein CASSLRTGGGNEQFF.

The V gene is TRBV18, the J gene TRBJ2-7, with TRBD1 matching 10 bases. Unmatched junction bases numbered 5, after V lost 3 bases and J lost 6 bases. From germline, CDR1 is KGHSH and CDR2 LQKENI. CDR3 length equals 14 residues. The CDR3 DNA is TGTGCCAGCTCACCCGGGACAGGGGCCCCCGAGCAGTACTTC. As protein: CASSPGTGAPEQYF. The whole variable domain, remainder taken from reference TRBV18 and TRBJ2-7, is NAGVMQNPRHLVRRRGQEARLRCSPMKGHSHVYWYRQLPEEGLKFMVYLQKENIIDESGMPKERFSAEFPKEGPSILRIQQVVRGDSAAYFCASSPGTGAPEQYFGPGTRLTVT.

This rearrangement joins TRBV7-2 to TRBJ1-2, with D possibly being TRBD1 (6 bases). CDR3 length: 15 residues. Germline CDR1 reads SGHTA; CDR2 reads FQGNSA. V was shortened by 5 bases and J by 1 base, with 14 bases between the two germline ends. The CDR3, as DNA: TGTGCCAGCAGCCCTCGGGACATCATTAACTATGGCTACACCTTC. Protein sequence: CASSPRDIINYGYTF.

The gene calls are TRBV18 and TRBJ1-1; maybe TRBD1 (5 bases). Germline V gene data show CDR1 as KGHSH and CDR2 as LQKENI. This CDR3 has 17 amino acids. The V end was cut by 3 bases, the J end by 0 bases, with 17 bases between. This chain's CDR3 is CASSPTFGWGLNTEAFF. The CDR3, as DNA: TGTGCCAGCTCACCCACATTTGGGTGGGGACTGAACACTGAAGCTTTCTTT.

V usage is TRBV15 and J usage is TRBJ2-1, with 9 bases aligning to TRBD2. Germline V gene sequence: CDR1 LNHNV, CDR2 YYDKDF (reference sequence). This CDR3 has 18 residues. The ends lost 2 bases at V and 2 bases at J; junction bases unmatched: 10. CDR3 bases: TGTGCCACCAGCAGAACAGCGGGGGGCCTCCAAACCTACAATGAGCAGTTCTTC. Its translation: CATSRTAGGLQTYNEQFF.

This sequence joins TRBV15 and TRBJ2-7; the D gene is possibly TRBD1 (7 bases). V gave up 7 bases and J gave up 6 bases, with 25 bases separating them. Germline CDR1 and CDR2: LNHNV and YYDKDF (reference sequence). This CDR3 is built from 16 residues. The CDR3 region has the DNA TGTGCCACCACCGATGATGGGGGAGCAGGGGGAGGCGAGCAGTACTTC. It codes for CATTDDGGAGGGEQYF.

V is TRBV6-6 and J is TRBJ2-7; D not resolved. The CDR3 loop spans 16 amino acids. Germline V gives CDR1 MNHNY, CDR2 SVGAGI (reference sequence). Between the trimmed V and J ends, which lost 2 bases and 3 bases, there was a span of 17 bases. CDR3 nucleotide sequence: TGTGCCAGCAGTTACCGTGCACAAGTCGGGCGCTACGAGCAGTACTTC. This encodes CASSYRAQVGRYEQYF.

This chain joins TRBV11-3 and TRBJ2-3; no firm D call. This CDR3 comprises 14 residues. Germline V gene sequence: CDR1 SGHNT, CDR2 YENEEA. V gave up 2 bases and J gave up 3 bases, with 9 bases separating them. CDR3 nucleotide sequence: TGTGCCAGCAGCTTACAAGGGTGGACAGATACGCAGTATTTT. Translating it yields CASSLQGWTDTQYF.

CDR3 DNA sequence: TGTGCCAGCAGTCCGACTGGGGGACGCTACAATGAGCAGTTCTTC. As protein: CASSPTGGRYNEQFF. The chain uses TRBV6-4 and TRBJ2-1; the D gene could be TRBD1 or TRBD2 (5 bases each). Trimming left V 5 bases short and J 3 bases short, with 14 bases between. The CDR3 spans 15 residues. CDR1 is MRHNA, CDR2 SNTAGT, per germline.

CDR3 residues: CASSLPKASASYEQYF. The CDR3 DNA is TGCGCCAGCAGCCTCCCCAAGGCTTCCGCCTCCTACGAGCAGTACTTC. This sequence joins TRBV5-1 and TRBJ2-7; unclear D gene. Germline assignment: CDR1 SGHRS and CDR2 YFSETQ. V lost 4 bases to trimming and J lost 0 bases, with 17 bases between them. The CDR3 is 16 amino acids.

The chain has TRBV6-6 and TRBJ1-2; possible D gene TRBD1, 5 bases. V lost 2 bases to trimming and J lost 6 bases, with 10 bases between them. Germline V lookup: CDR1 MNHNY, CDR2 SVGAGI (reference sequence). This CDR3 has 13 residues. The chain's CDR3 is CASSYQGENGYTF. CDR3 DNA: TGTGCCAGCAGTTACCAGGGAGAAAATGGCTACACCTTC.

This clone was counted once. The V gene is TRBV7-9, the J gene TRBJ2-5, with D possibly being TRBD2 (6 bases). V was cut by 3 bases and J by 5 bases, with 13 bases left in between. The CDR3 consists of 14 residues. CDR1 is SEHNR and CDR2 is FQNEAQ in the germline V gene (reference sequence). CDR3 in amino acids: CASSFDIGGETQYF. CDR3 DNA sequence: TGTGCCAGCAGCTTCGATATTGGGGGGGAGACCCAGTACTTC.

V is TRBV10-1 and J is TRBJ2-3, with 9 positions matching TRBD2. CDR3 length: 14 residues. Germline V lookup: CDR1 WNHNN, CDR2 SYGVQD (reference sequence). The J segment lost 1 base and the V segment lost 8 bases, leaving 4 bases of the junction unmatched. The CDR3 loop reads CASGAGGRTDTQYF. In nucleotides, the CDR3 is TGCGCCAGCGGAGCGGGAGGACGCACAGATACGCAGTATTTT.

V and J are TRBV25-1 and TRBJ1-2, with a tentative D call TRBD1 (6 bases). There are 17 residues in the CDR3. The V and J ends lost 3 bases and 4 bases respectively, with 21 bases between them. Germline CDR1 and CDR2: MGHDK and SYGVNS. CDR3 loop: CASSDLPIQGQGYGYTF. The DNA for the CDR3 is TGTGCCAGCAGTGATCTCCCCATACAGGGTCAGGGCTATGGCTACACCTTC.